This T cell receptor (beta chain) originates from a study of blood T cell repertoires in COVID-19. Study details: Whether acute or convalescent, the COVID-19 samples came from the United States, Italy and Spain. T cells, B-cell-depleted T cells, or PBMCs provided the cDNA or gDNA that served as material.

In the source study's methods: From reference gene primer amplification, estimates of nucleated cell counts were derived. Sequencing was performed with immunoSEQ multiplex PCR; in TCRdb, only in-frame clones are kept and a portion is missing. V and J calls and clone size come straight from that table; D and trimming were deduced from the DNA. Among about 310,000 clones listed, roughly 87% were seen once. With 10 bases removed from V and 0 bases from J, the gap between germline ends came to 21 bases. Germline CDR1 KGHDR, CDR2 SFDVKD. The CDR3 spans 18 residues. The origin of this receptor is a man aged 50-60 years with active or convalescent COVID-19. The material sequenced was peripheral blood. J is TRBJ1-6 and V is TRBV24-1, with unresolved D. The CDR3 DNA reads TGTGCCACAAGGCCTGAGCCTTTGGAGAGCTCCTATAATTCACCCCTCCACTTT. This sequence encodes CATRPEPLESSYNSPLHF.